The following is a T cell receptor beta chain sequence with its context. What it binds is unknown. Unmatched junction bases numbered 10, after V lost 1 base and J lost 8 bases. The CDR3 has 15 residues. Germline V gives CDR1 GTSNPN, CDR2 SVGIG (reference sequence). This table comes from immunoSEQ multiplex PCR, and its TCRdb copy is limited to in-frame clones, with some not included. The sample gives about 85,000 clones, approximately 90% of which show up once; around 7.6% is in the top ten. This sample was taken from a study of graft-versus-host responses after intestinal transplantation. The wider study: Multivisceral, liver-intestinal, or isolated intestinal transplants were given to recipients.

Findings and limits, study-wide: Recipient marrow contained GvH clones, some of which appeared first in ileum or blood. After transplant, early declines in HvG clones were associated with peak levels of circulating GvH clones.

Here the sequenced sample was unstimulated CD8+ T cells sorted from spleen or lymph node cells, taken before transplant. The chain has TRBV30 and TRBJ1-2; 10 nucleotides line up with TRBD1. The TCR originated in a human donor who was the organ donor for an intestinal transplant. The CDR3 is CAWSEADRGLGGYTF. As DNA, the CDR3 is TGTGCCTGGAGTGAGGCCGACAGGGGGCTCGGGGGCTACACCTTC.